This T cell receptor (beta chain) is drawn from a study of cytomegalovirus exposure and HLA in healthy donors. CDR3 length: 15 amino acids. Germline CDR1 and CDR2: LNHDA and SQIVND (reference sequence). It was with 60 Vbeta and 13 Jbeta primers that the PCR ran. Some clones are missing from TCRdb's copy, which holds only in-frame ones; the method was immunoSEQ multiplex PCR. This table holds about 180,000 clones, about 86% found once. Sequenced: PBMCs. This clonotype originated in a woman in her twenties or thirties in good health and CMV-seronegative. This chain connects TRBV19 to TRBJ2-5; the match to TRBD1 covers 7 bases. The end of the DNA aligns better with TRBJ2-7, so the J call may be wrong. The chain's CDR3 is CASSIGAGGSYEQYF. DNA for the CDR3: TGTGCCAGTAGTATCGGGGCAGGGGGCTCCTACGAGCAGTACTTC.